This T cell receptor beta chain was sequenced for a study of identical twins (dated by TCRdb to the mid-2010s). With regard to the full study: The study deep-sequenced TCR alpha and beta repertoires from monozygotic twins, unrelated adults of various ages and cord blood to test whether fetal clonotypes persist. To rule out contamination, the twin experiments were replicated at different times with different library preparation protocols. Points the paper makes about the study in general: Zero-insertion analyses could be partly confounded by invariant T cells such as MAIT and iNKT, though diverse VJ usage argued against such confounding for most clonotypes. Compared with coincidental sharing between unrelated individuals, out-of-frame TCR alpha sequences shared between twins had an excess of sequences with low generation probability. Abundant cord blood beta clonotypes carried fewer insertions; young adult naive repertoires showed a weaker similar trend, while memory repertoires showed none. In monozygotic twins, recombination models systematically underestimated out-of-frame TCR alpha sharing, but the models matched the sharing seen between unrelated individuals. Excess twin sharing in beta out-of-frame sequences was weaker because fewer shared sequences lowered the signal-to-noise ratio. Because the same donors could not be followed over many years, the conclusions depended on cross-sectional statistical analysis.

The germline V gene encodes CDR1 LGHNA and CDR2 YNFKEQ. The CDR3 has 12 amino acids, counting the end cysteine and phenylalanine. The read is trimmed to its CDR3 DNA, 36 bases read in frame from base 1. V was cut back by 1 base and J by 6 bases, leaving a gap of 5 bases between them. This clonotype appeared many times. Its recognized antigen is unknown. Base-call qualities are not available, and no considerably larger clone is one nucleotide away. Only healthy Caucasian donors were included. The twin cohort comprised three pairs of female monozygotic twins, all aged roughly 18 to 30 years. Miltenyi CD45RO+ enrichment and human naive T-cell isolation kits were used to isolate memory (CD45RO+) and naive T cells from PBMC. The method behind the library was 5' RACE. Data came from an Illumina HiSeq 2000. A universal primer binding site was added through template switching, and the final cDNA carried a unique molecular identifier so that TCR cDNA molecules could be counted accurately. Specific primers in the conserved constant-segment region were used to synthesize first-strand cDNA for TCR alpha and beta chains. To control for contamination, every cDNA library carried two barcodes: a SMART-Mk sample barcode plus Illumina barcodes. Two successive PCR steps introduced TruSeq adapter sequences along with Illumina sample barcodes. The Illumina HiSeq platform was used with custom primers to sequence TCR alpha and beta cDNA libraries. Per the authors' processing: Unique molecular identifiers were extracted from raw reads with MiGEC, and CDR3 positions were determined with MiXCR. Recombination models were inferred per individual with the repgenHMM and IGoR tools using an EM algorithm. The analysis of shared clonotypes was done with the tcR package in R, with sharing normalized by the product of cloneset sizes. To study raw recombination free of thymic and clonal selection effects, out-of-frame nonproductive sequences were analyzed. TCRdb's own reprocessing of the public reads used fastp at Q25 and MiXCR and kept productive beta chains. Rows matching on CDR3 protein sequence are summarized as one entry with the most common DNA and genes. TCRdb's processing, not the study's, gives the V and J calls here. The sample table contains hundreds of thousands of distinct CDR3 sequences; only one count was recorded for about 8.9% of them. The top ten clonotypes cover less than 2.5% of the sample.

These sequences were also reported in another study, on yellow fever vaccine responses in identical twins. As the second paper documents: According to the authors, in identical twins the way T cells responded to vaccination appeared partly convergent and partly personalized. In the study, vaccine-responding T cell clones were precisely tracked in identical twins.

Material for sequencing was memory (CD45RO+) T cells sorted from blood. The meaning of the sample's cell subset or site label: CD45RO+ enriched T cells. This TCR was sampled from a young woman in good health. This chain joins TRBV4-2 to TRBJ2-3, with no D gene named confidently. For the CDR3, the sequence is CASSQASDTQYF. The DNA sequence is TGTGCCAGCAGCCAAGCTTCGGATACGCAGTATTTT.